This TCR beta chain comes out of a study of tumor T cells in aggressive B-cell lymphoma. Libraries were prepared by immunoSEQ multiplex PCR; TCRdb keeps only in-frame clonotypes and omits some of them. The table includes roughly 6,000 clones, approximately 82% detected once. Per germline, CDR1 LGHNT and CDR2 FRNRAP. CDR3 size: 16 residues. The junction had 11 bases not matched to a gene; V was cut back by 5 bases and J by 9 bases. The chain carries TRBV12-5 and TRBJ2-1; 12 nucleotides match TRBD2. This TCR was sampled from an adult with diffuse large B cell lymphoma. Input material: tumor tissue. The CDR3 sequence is CASGISKTSGSAEQFF. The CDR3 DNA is TGTGCTAGTGGTATATCCAAGACTAGCGGGAGTGCTGAGCAGTTCTTC. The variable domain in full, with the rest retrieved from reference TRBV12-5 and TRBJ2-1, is DARVTQTPRHKVTEMGQEVTMRCQPILGHNTVFWYRQTMMQGLELLAYFRNRAPLDDSGMPKDRFSAEMPDATLATLKIQPSEPRDSAVYFCASGISKTSGSAEQFFGPGTRLTVL.